The 12 T cell receptor beta chains in this list originate from one sample, sequenced in a study of cytomegalovirus exposure and HLA in healthy donors. Assay: immunoSEQ multiplex PCR; the TCRdb copy retains only in-frame clones and omits some. The data show approximately 170,000 clones, about 90% seen once. Sequenced material: PBMCs. The receptors originated from a woman aged 18-29 years in good health and CMV-seropositive.

The chain carries TRBV18 and TRBJ2-1, with a weak D call TRBD2 (5 bases). The V and J ends lost 5 bases and 0 bases respectively, with 14 bases between them. This CDR3 spans 16 amino acids. Germline CDR1 reads KGHSH; CDR2 reads LQKENI. The chain's CDR3 is CASSMRAADSYNEQFF. DNA for the CDR3: TGTGCCAGCTCAATGCGAGCGGCCGACTCCTACAATGAGCAGTTCTTC.

The rearrangement links TRBV5-4 to TRBJ2-2; unclear D gene. The length of the CDR3 is 15 residues. Per the germline V gene, CDR1 is SGHNT and CDR2 is YYREEE (reference sequence). Trimming pared 0 bases from V and 7 bases from J, leaving 13 bases between. In DNA, the CDR3 is TGTGCCAGCAGCTTGGGATCACAAACATTCGGGGAGCTGTTTTTT. Its translation: CASSLGSQTFGELFF.

This chain connects TRBV5-1 to TRBJ2-7; 7 bases line up with TRBD2. Per germline, CDR1 SGHRS and CDR2 YFSETQ. Unmatched junction bases numbered 12, after V lost 8 bases and J lost 1 base. This CDR3 has 15 amino acids. The CDR3 sequence: CASKTVGRESYEQYF. In DNA, the CDR3 is TGCGCCAGTAAAACCGTCGGGCGGGAGTCCTACGAGCAGTACTTC.

The chain employs TRBV6-4 and TRBJ2-2; a weak D match, TRBD2 (5 bases). V gave up 5 bases and J gave up 3 bases, with 10 bases separating them. The CDR3 is 14 amino acids. Per germline, CDR1 MRHNA and CDR2 SNTAGT. The CDR3 region is CASSPGLDTGELFF. CDR3 DNA: TGTGCCAGCAGTCCGGGGTTGGACACCGGGGAGCTGTTTTTT.

This chain links TRBV6-5 with TRBJ1-1; tentatively, D is TRBD1 (5 bases). V was trimmed by 3 bases and J by 7 bases, leaving 15 bases between them. The CDR3 is 14 amino acids. CDR1 is MNHEY, CDR2 SVGAGI, per germline. The CDR3: CASSYGSRGREAFF. CDR3 DNA: TGTGCCAGCAGTTATGGATCGCGGGGCCGTGAAGCTTTCTTT.

This sequence joins TRBV7-9 and TRBJ1-2; D not resolved. V dropped 0 bases and J dropped 4 bases, with 12 bases sitting between them. This CDR3 is 15 amino acids long. CDR1 and CDR2 (germline): SEHNR, FQNEAQ (reference sequence). The CDR3 sequence is CASSLAGSGGYGYTF. The DNA for the CDR3 is TGTGCCAGCAGCTTAGCTGGGTCCGGCGGCTATGGCTACACCTTC.

The chain recombines TRBV2 with TRBJ2-4; 11 nucleotides line up with TRBD1. J lost 6 bases, V lost 6 bases, and 4 bases had no gene match. Germline values: CDR1 SNHLY, CDR2 FYNNEI. The CDR3 totals 14 residues. In nucleotides, the CDR3 is TGTGCCAGCAGGGACAGGGGGCAATCAAACATTCAGTACTTC. It is translated as CASRDRGQSNIQYF.

The count of this clone is one. This chain connects TRBV5-1 to TRBJ2-3, with 9 bases identical to TRBD1. The CDR3 sequence is 16 residues long. Germline trimming cut 5 bases from V and 3 bases from J; bases unmatched to any gene: 10. Germline loops: CDR1 SGHRS, CDR2 YFSETQ. The DNA for the CDR3 is TGCGCCAGCAGTCACACCGGGACAGGGCGGACAGATACGCAGTATTTT. Residues: CASSHTGTGRTDTQYF.

The chain uses TRBV5-1 and TRBJ2-3; the D is unclear. Germline-derived CDR1 and CDR2 are SGHRS and YFSETQ. V lost 4 bases, J lost 2 bases, and 5 bases lay in between. There are 12 residues in the CDR3. CDR3 DNA sequence: TGCGCCAGCAGCCAACACACAGATACGCAGTATTTT. Amino acids: CASSQHTDTQYF. The variable domain in full, completed from reference TRBV5-1 and TRBJ2-3, reads KAGVTQTPRYLIKTRGQQVTLSCSPISGHRSVSWYQQTPGQGLQFLFEYFSETQRNKGNFPGRFSGRQFSNSRSEMNVSTLELGDSALYLCASSQHTDTQYFGPGTRLTVL.

The chain employs TRBV5-5 and TRBJ2-7; 14 nucleotides line up with TRBD2. After removal of 3 bases from V and 6 bases from J, the junction contained 5 bases not matched to a gene. Germline assignment: CDR1 SGHKS and CDR2 YYEKEE (reference sequence). The CDR3 sequence is 15 residues long. The CDR3 sequence is CASSSGLAGVGEQYF. As DNA, the CDR3 is TGTGCCAGCAGCTCGGGACTAGCGGGAGTAGGCGAGCAGTACTTC.

The rearrangement links TRBV29-1 to TRBJ1-2; 8 positions match TRBD1. This CDR3 spans 16 amino acids. V lost 6 bases and J lost 0; bases outside the gene matches: 12. CDR1 SQVTM and CDR2 ANQGSEA come from the germline V gene. The CDR3 sequence: CSVLTGTGASNYGYTF. The CDR3 nucleotides read TGCAGCGTCCTAACCGGGACAGGAGCTTCTAACTATGGCTACACCTTC. Filled out from reference TRBV29-1 and TRBJ1-2, the complete variable domain reads SAVISQKPSRDICQRGTSLTIQCQVDSQVTMMFWYRQQPGQSLTLIATANQGSEATYESGFVIDKFPISRPNLTFSTLTVSNMSPEDSSIYLCSVLTGTGASNYGYTFGSGTRLTVV.

In DNA, the CDR3 is TGTGCCAGCAGTCAGGGTTATCAAGAGACCCAGTACTTC. Protein: CASSQGYQETQYF. The V call is TRBV5-4, the J call TRBJ2-5; maybe TRBD1 (5 bases). Trimming left V 5 bases short and J 2 bases short, with 10 bases between. Germline CDR1 and CDR2: SGHNT and YYREEE (reference sequence). The CDR3 extends over 13 amino acids.